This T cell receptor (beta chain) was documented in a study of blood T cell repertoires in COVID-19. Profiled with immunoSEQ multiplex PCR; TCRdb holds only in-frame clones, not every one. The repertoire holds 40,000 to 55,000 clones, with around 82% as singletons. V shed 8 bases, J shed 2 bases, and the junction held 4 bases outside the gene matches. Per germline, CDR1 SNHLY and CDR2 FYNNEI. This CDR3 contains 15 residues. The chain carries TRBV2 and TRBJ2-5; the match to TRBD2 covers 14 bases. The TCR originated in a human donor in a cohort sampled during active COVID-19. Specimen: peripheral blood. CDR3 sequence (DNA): TGTGCCAGCCTTAGACTAGCGGGGGGGCAAGAGACCCAGTACTTC. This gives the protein CASLRLAGGQETQYF.